Listed below are T cell receptor beta chains from one sample, sequenced in a study of cytomegalovirus exposure and HLA in healthy donors. Repertoires were generated with immunoSEQ multiplex PCR, while TCRdb's copy carries only in-frame clones and drops some. The sample lists around 110,000 clones, around 85% occurring once. Sequencing was done on a sample of PBMCs. The receptors come from a man aged 55 to 69 in good health and CMV-seronegative. Both conserved end residues are part of each CDR3. The order of the fields is D gene, CDR3 length, clone size, V gene, J gene, CDR3 protein, CDR3 DNA. A D gene is named only where the DNA matches it firmly. The size of a clone is reported for some rows only, either as once, few or many, or as a class for expanded clones.

>TRBD2|18|few|TRBV7-3|TRBJ2-5
CASSPHPGLAGVGVTQYF
TGTGCCAGCAGCCCGCATCCGGGACTAGCGGGGGTAGGGGTGACCCAGTACTTC
>-|12|-|TRBV2|TRBJ2-3
CASSSGTDTQYF
TGTGCCAGCAGTTCGGGCACAGATACGCAGTATTTT
>-|16|once|TRBV23-1|TRBJ1-6
CASSQKLNSLGSPLHF
TGCGCCAGCAGTCAAAAGTTGAACAGCTTAGGATCACCCCTCCACTTT
>-|13|few|TRBV30|TRBJ1-6
CAWRGLPNSPLHF
TGTGCCTGGAGGGGGCTTCCTAATTCACCCCTCCACTTT
>-|14|-|TRBV6-5|TRBJ1-4
CASSYSIGDEKLFF
TGTGCCAGCAGTTACTCGATAGGGGATGAAAAACTGTTTTTT
>TRBD1|13|-|TRBV2|TRBJ1-2
CASSRGQGRGYTF
TGTGCCAGCAGTAGAGGACAGGGTCGAGGCTACACCTTC
>-|15|-|TRBV6-1|TRBJ2-5
CASSENPNSRETQYF
TGTGCCAGCAGTGAAAACCCCAACAGCAGGGAGACCCAGTACTTC
>-|13|-|TRBV29-1|TRBJ2-7
CSALTGQAYEQYF
TGCAGCGCTCTGACAGGCCAAGCCTACGAGCAGTACTTC
>-|14|-|TRBV14|TRBJ2-2
CASSLQGNTGELFF
TGTGCCAGCAGCCTACAGGGGAACACCGGGGAGCTGTTTTTT
>-|14|-|TRBV7-2|TRBJ1-1
CASSFDRGRTEAFF
TGTGCCAGCAGCTTCGACAGAGGTAGGACTGAAGCTTTCTTT
>TRBD1|16|few|TRBV5-1|TRBJ1-4
CASSPGTGATNEKLFF
TGCGCCAGCAGCCCTGGGACAGGAGCAACTAATGAAAAACTGTTTTTT
>TRBD1|16|-|TRBV5-1|TRBJ2-7
CASSPSTGTGAYEQYF
TGCGCCAGCAGCCCATCCACCGGGACAGGGGCGTACGAGCAGTACTTC
>TRBD2|17|-|TRBV9|TRBJ2-3
CASSVKTTSGGSDTQYF
TGTGCCAGCAGCGTGAAGACAACTAGCGGGGGGTCAGATACGCAGTATTTT
>-|15|-|TRBV27|TRBJ2-1
CASSVFRESLNEQFF
TGTGCCAGCAGTGTATTCCGGGAGTCTTTAAATGAGCAGTTCTTC
>-|14|few|TRBV5-1|TRBJ1-1
CASSLDRMNTEAFF
TGCGCCAGCAGCTTGGATAGAATGAACACTGAAGCTTTCTTT
>-|15|-|TRBV7-8|TRBJ1-6
CASSFDSSYNSPLHF
TGTGCCAGCAGCTTCGACAGCTCCTATAATTCACCCCTCCACTTT
>TRBD2|14|once|TRBV9|TRBJ2-5
CASSVPGGGETQYF
TGTGCCAGCAGCGTACCTGGGGGAGGGGAGACCCAGTACTTC
>TRBD1|14|-|TRBV6-5|TRBJ1-1
CASSSPGQGFGAFF
TGTGCCAGCAGTTCCCCGGGACAGGGGTTTGGTGCTTTCTTT
>TRBD2|17|-|TRBV7-9|TRBJ2-1
CASSLGTSGGEPYEQFF
TGTGCCAGCAGCCTCGGGACTAGCGGGGGGGAACCTTATGAGCAGTTCTTC
>TRBD1|12|-|TRBV2|TRBJ1-6
CASGTGVSPLHF
TGTGCCAGCGGGACAGGGGTCTCACCCCTCCACTTT
>TRBD1|17|-|TRBV18|TRBJ1-1
CASSPQGQVLYGTEAFF
TGTGCCAGCTCACCACAGGGACAGGTTCTTTATGGGACTGAAGCTTTCTTT
>TRBD2|15|-|TRBV18|TRBJ2-1
CASSPERGGLSEQFF
TGTGCCAGCTCACCGGAGCGGGGGGGCCTAAGTGAGCAGTTCTTC
>-|15|-|TRBV6-1|TRBJ1-6
CASSESRTDNSPLHF
TGTGCCAGCAGTGAATCGCGGACAGATAATTCACCCCTCCACTTT
>TRBD1|14|few|TRBV4-3|TRBJ1-4
CASSLGQPNEKLFF
TGCGCCAGCAGCTTGGGACAGCCCAATGAAAAACTGTTTTTT
>-|14|-|TRBV28|TRBJ1-1
CASSLGGVTSEAFF
TGTGCCAGCAGTTTAGGAGGGGTTACATCTGAAGCTTTCTTT
>-|15|few|TRBV19|TRBJ1-5
CASRRGWDSNQPQHF
TGTGCCAGTAGGCGGGGGTGGGATAGCAATCAGCCCCAGCATTTT
>TRBD2|16|once|TRBV11-2|TRBJ2-7
CASSLRGASGTYEQYF
TGTGCCAGCAGCCTAAGGGGGGCTAGCGGGACCTACGAGCAGTACTTC
>TRBD2|16|-|TRBV27|TRBJ2-3
CASSLSIGGWADTQYF
TGTGCCAGCAGTTTATCGATCGGGGGGTGGGCAGATACGCAGTATTTT
>-|15|-|TRBV4-2|TRBJ1-2
CASSQERQAIYGYTF
TGTGCCAGCAGCCAAGAACGACAGGCTATCTATGGCTACACCTTC
>-|14|-|TRBV7-6|TRBJ1-2
CASSLGGGGGGYTF
TGTGCCAGCAGCTTAGGTGGCGGGGGAGGTGGCTACACCTTC
>TRBD1|16|-|TRBV9|TRBJ2-5
CASSARDRGYQETQYF
TGTGCCAGCAGCGCCAGGGACAGGGGTTATCAAGAGACCCAGTACTTC
>TRBD2|14|-|TRBV28|TRBJ2-1
CASSLISGGLFQFF
TGTGCCAGCAGTCTAATTAGCGGGGGCCTGTTTCAGTTCTTC
>TRBD1|13|-|TRBV2|TRBJ1-2
CASRTQGGDGYTF
TGTGCCAGCAGGACACAGGGGGGTGATGGCTACACCTTC
>-|19|few|TRBV19|TRBJ1-1
CASSIDRRGIKNMNTEAFF
TGTGCCAGTAGTATAGATCGCCGGGGTATTAAGAATATGAACACTGAAGCTTTCTTT
>-|13|-|TRBV6-6|TRBJ2-3
CASSPLRTDTQYF
TGTGCCAGCAGCCCCCTACGGACAGATACGCAGTATTTT
>-|14|-|TRBV7-9|TRBJ2-2
CASSLGGSNGELFF
TGTGCCAGCAGCTTAGGTGGGAGCAACGGGGAGCTGTTTTTT
>-|15|-|TRBV5-5|TRBJ2-6
CASSLQVLGANVLTF
TGTGCCAGCAGCTTACAGGTTCTGGGGGCCAACGTCCTGACTTTC
>-|13|few|TRBV19|TRBJ2-3
CASSGRVTDTQYF
TGTGCCAGTAGTGGCAGGGTCACAGATACGCAGTATTTT
>TRBD1|13|-|TRBV10-3|TRBJ1-2
CASRAGGNYGYTF
TGTGCCTCAAGGGCAGGGGGAAACTATGGCTACACCTTC
>-|10|once|TRBV28|TRBJ2-7
CAGQPYEQYF
TGTGCCGGGCAGCCCTACGAGCAGTACTTC
>-|12|-|TRBV4-2|TRBJ1-2
CASNVGDYGYTF
TGTGCCAGCAATGTAGGAGACTATGGCTACACCTTC
>TRBD1|15|-|TRBV27|TRBJ2-1
CASSSLRDRGYEQFF
TGTGCCAGCAGTTCACTCCGGGACAGGGGATATGAGCAGTTCTTC
>-|15|-|TRBV5-1|TRBJ2-4
CASSLAGEAKNIQYF
TGCGCCAGCAGCTTGGCGGGGGAGGCCAAAAACATTCAGTACTTC
>-|16|few|TRBV5-1|TRBJ2-1
CASSSRGTSSYNEQFF
TGCGCCAGCAGCTCCCGGGGTACGAGCTCCTACAATGAGCAGTTCTTC
>TRBD1|15|-|TRBV4-1|TRBJ2-2
CASSRGQAATGELFF
TGCGCCAGCAGCCGTGGACAGGCGGCCACCGGGGAGCTGTTTTTT
>-|16|-|TRBV28|TRBJ2-6
CASASTGPTGANVLTF
TGTGCCAGCGCCTCGACAGGTCCGACTGGGGCCAACGTCCTGACTTTC
>-|14|-|TRBV6-4|TRBJ2-2
CASSGQLNTGELFF
TGTGCCAGCAGTGGACAGTTGAACACCGGGGAGCTGTTTTTT
>-|16|-|TRBV10-3|TRBJ1-1
CAISESGGIMGTEAFF
TGTGCCATCAGTGAGTCCGGGGGGATAATGGGGACTGAAGCTTTCTTT